The 23 T cell receptor beta chains given below trace back to one sample, sequenced in a study of blood T cells in healthy people across ages. Primed by a sample-barcoded 5' primer and a J-beta primer mix, a second PCR proceeded for 7 to 11 cycles. TCRdb used MiXCR to reprocess the 5' RACE reads, holding one entry per CDR3 protein. The profile shows 270,000 or so distinct CDR3 sequences, roughly 26% of them singletons. The specimen sequenced was blood. These TCRs come from a woman in her seventies in good health.

The chain employs TRBV14 and TRBJ2-7, with 9 bases identical to TRBD1. CDR3 length: 17 amino acids. Germline CDR1 is SGHDN and CDR2 is FVKESK. V lost 1 base and J lost 3; bases outside the gene matches: 10. The CDR3, as DNA: TGTGCCAGCAGCCAAGGATCGGACAGGGGAGTATTCTACGAGCAGTACTTC. It specifies CASSQGSDRGVFYEQYF.

This clonotype appeared many times. V and J are TRBV27 and TRBJ2-5; no clear D gene. The germline gives CDR1 MNHEY, CDR2 SMNVEV (reference sequence). Trimming removed 5 bases at V and 2 bases at J, with 21 bases between. The CDR3 consists of 17 residues. CDR3: CASSPRRPSGLQETQYF. The CDR3 DNA reads TGTGCCAGCAGTCCACGTCGCCCATCTGGGCTGCAAGAGACCCAGTACTTC.

This chain connects TRBV6-1 to TRBJ2-3, with a tentative D call TRBD1 (6 bases). Germline values: CDR1 MNHNS, CDR2 SASEGT. The CDR3 extends over 17 amino acids. Trimming pared 4 bases from V and 2 bases from J, leaving 19 bases between. CDR3 coding DNA: TGTGCCAGCAGTGGGCACAGATTGGACAGCTTCACAGATACGCAGTATTTT. It codes for CASSGHRLDSFTDTQYF.

This rearrangement joins TRBV7-8 to TRBJ2-7, with D possibly called TRBD1 or TRBD2 (5 bases each). V dropped 4 bases and J dropped 0 bases, with 13 bases sitting between them. The CDR3 is 15 residues long. From germline, CDR1 is SGHVS and CDR2 FQNEAQ. In DNA, the CDR3 is TGTGCCAGCAGCTGGACCGGGACGGCCTCCTACGAGCAGTACTTC. Translating it yields CASSWTGTASYEQYF.

As concerns this clonotype: One junction end does not reproduce the germline sequence, and a read error may be involved. The chain is built from TRBV14 and TRBJ2-2, with D perhaps given as TRBD1 or TRBD2 (5 bases each). Germline CDR1 is SGHDN and CDR2 is FVKESK. This CDR3 region has 14 residues. The chain's CDR3 is CASSQRGNTGELVF. The CDR3 DNA reads as TGTGCCAGCAGCCAGAGGGGTAACACCGGGGAGCTGGTTTTT.

A few counts support this clonotype. The junction differs from germline at one of its ends, possibly a read error. V and J are TRBV14 and TRBJ2-1; TRBD2 matches 7 bases. The J call is uncertain, as TRBJ2-7 better fits the DNA end. The germline CDR1 and CDR2 sequences are SGHDN and FVKESK. The CDR3 is 16 residues long. CDR3 in amino acids: CAGSPLGGRVSYEQYF. The CDR3, as DNA: TGTGCCGGCAGCCCCCTCGGGGGGAGGGTCTCCTACGAGCAGTACTTC.

This clonotype was observed a handful of times. This sequence joins TRBV12-3 or TRBV12-4 and TRBJ2-5; D may be TRBD1 (5 bases). Trimming cost V 1 base and J 13 bases, with 19 bases left between them. This CDR3 is 14 amino acids long. CDR3 amino acids: CASSLEDKGSHPYF. The CDR3 nucleotides are TGTGCCAGCAGTTTAGAGGACAAGGGATCGCATCCGTACTTC.

A few counts support this clonotype. The J gene is TRBJ2-1, the V gene TRBV29-1; 11 positions match TRBD2. With the DNA end fitting TRBJ2-7 better, the J assignment may be wrong. The V gene's germline CDR1 is SQVTM and CDR2 ANQGSEA. The CDR3 has 15 residues. DNA for the CDR3: TGCAGCGTTGAAGGGACTAGCGGGTCCTCCTACGAGCAGTACTTC. Translated, it gives CSVEGTSGSSYEQYF.

The sample holds a few counts of this clonotype. The J gene is TRBJ2-5, the V gene TRBV14; D is possibly TRBD1 or TRBD2 (5 bases each). V was pared by 3 bases and J by 2 bases, with 13 bases between. The CDR3 is made up of 15 amino acids. Germline-derived CDR1 and CDR2 are SGHDN and FVKESK. CDR3 region: CASSHDPGRQETQYF. CDR3 nucleotides: TGTGCCAGCAGCCATGACCCGGGACGACAAGAGACCCAGTACTTC.

This clonotype was recorded a few times. The CDR3 region has the DNA TGTGCCAGCACCCTAGCGGGGTCCTCTGGGGCCAACGTCCTGACTTTC. Amino acid sequence: CASTLAGSSGANVLTF. The chain is built from TRBV28 and TRBJ2-6, with 9 bases aligning to TRBD2. Per germline, CDR1 MDHEN and CDR2 SYDVKM. V dropped 7 bases and J dropped 0; count of bases not matched to a gene: 4. The CDR3 sequence is 16 residues long.

The chain recombines TRBV4-1 with TRBJ2-2; D gene unclear. From germline, CDR1 is MGHRA and CDR2 YSYEKL. V was pared by 1 base and J by 1 base, with 7 bases between. This CDR3 has 15 residues. CDR3 DNA sequence: TGCGCCAGCAGCCAAGGGCTTCTGAACACCGGGGAGCTGTTTTTT. It specifies CASSQGLLNTGELFF.

This sequence joins TRBV29-1 and TRBJ2-1, with no clear D. Germline assignment: CDR1 SQVTM and CDR2 ANQGSEA. V was cut by 4 bases and J by 10 bases, with 11 bases left in between. This CDR3 is 11 amino acids long. The CDR3, as DNA: TGCAGCGTTGGGGATTTCGACGAGCAGTTCTTC. Residues: CSVGDFDEQFF.

The sample holds a few counts of this clonotype. This chain links TRBV28 with TRBJ2-1; 8 positions match TRBD2. This CDR3 comprises 19 residues. Germline V gives CDR1 MDHEN, CDR2 SYDVKM. J was trimmed by 7 bases and V by 3 bases; bases with no gene match: 20. Here the CDR3 DNA reads TGTGCCAGCAGTTTTTATTCAGGGACTAGAGGATTTGGCATGAATGAGCAGTTCTTC. Amino acid sequence: CASSFYSGTRGFGMNEQFF.

This clonotype came up a few times. The chain carries TRBV6-6 and TRBJ2-1; D ambiguous. Per germline, CDR1 MNHNY and CDR2 SVGAGI (reference sequence). CDR3 length: 14 residues. V was trimmed by 7 bases and J by 5 bases, leaving 15 bases between them. CDR3 sequence (DNA): TGTGCCAGCAAGTCGAAGGTGGCAAACAATGAGCAGTTCTTC. This sequence encodes CASKSKVANNEQFF.

Of note for this clonotype: One end of the junction varies from germline; a read error may be responsible. V usage is TRBV7-2 and J usage is TRBJ2-6, with a possible D match to TRBD1 (5 bases). CDR3 length: 16 amino acids. Germline V gene sequence: CDR1 SGHTA, CDR2 FQGNSA. The CDR3 protein is CAISLVGLSGANVLTF. As DNA, the CDR3 is TGTGCCATCAGCTTAGTGGGGCTCTCTGGGGCCAACGTCCTGACTTTC.

This chain uses TRBV20-1 with TRBJ1-5, with 7 bases matching TRBD1. The ends lost 4 bases at V and 7 bases at J; junction bases unmatched: 7. The CDR3 covers 13 residues. From germline, CDR1 is DFQATT and CDR2 SNEGSKA (reference sequence). The CDR3 DNA sequence: TGCAGTGCTACCAGGGGGACACAACAGCCCCAGCATTTT. This sequence encodes CSATRGTQQPQHF.

The rearrangement links TRBV5-1 to TRBJ1-1; 7 nucleotides agree with TRBD1. The length of the CDR3 is 14 residues. The J segment lost 7 bases and the V segment lost 3 bases, leaving 9 bases of the junction unmatched. CDR1 is SGHRS, CDR2 YFSETQ, per germline. The CDR3 DNA reads as TGCGCCAGCAGCTCGGGGACAGTTAGCCTTGAAGCTTTCTTT. This sequence encodes CASSSGTVSLEAFF.

This chain joins TRBV27 and TRBJ1-1; 9 bases map to TRBD1. Trimming took 8 bases from V and 1 from J; bases not matched to a gene: 8. This CDR3 has 15 amino acids. Germline loops: CDR1 MNHEY, CDR2 SMNVEV (reference sequence). This CDR3 reads CASWTGDWGNTEAFF. The CDR3 bases are TGTGCCAGCTGGACAGGGGATTGGGGGAACACTGAAGCTTTCTTT.

The rearrangement links TRBV9 to TRBJ2-5; 8 bases are shared with TRBD2. CDR3 size: 15 residues. Germline CDR1 and CDR2: SGDLS and YYNGEE. Trimming removed 1 base from V and 1 base from J; junction bases left unmatched: 3. The CDR3 DNA reads TGTGCCAGCAGCGTAAAAGCGGGGGTCCAAGAGACCCAGTACTTC. It yields the protein CASSVKAGVQETQYF.

V is TRBV18 and J is TRBJ2-5, with 8 bases lining up with TRBD1. The J call may be mistaken, given a closer DNA end match to TRBJ2-7. CDR1 and CDR2 from the germline V gene are KGHSH and LQKENI. The CDR3 is made up of 14 amino acids. The CDR3 here is CASSPSGQGREQYF. The CDR3 coding sequence is TGTGCCAGCTCACCTTCAGGACAGGGACGCGAGCAGTACTTC.

There are a few counts of this clonotype. The chain joins TRBV5-4 to TRBJ2-1; 10 bases line up with TRBD2. The CDR3 extends over 18 amino acids. In germline, CDR1 is SGHNT, CDR2 YYREEE (reference sequence). Germline trimming cut 0 bases from V and 7 bases from J; bases unmatched to any gene: 13. This chain's CDR3 is CASSLDPTLAGVRNEQFF. CDR3 coding DNA: TGTGCCAGCAGCTTGGATCCCACCCTAGCGGGAGTAAGGAATGAGCAGTTCTTC. Filled out from reference TRBV5-4 and TRBJ2-1, the complete variable domain reads ETGVTQSPTHLIKTRGQQVTLRCSSQSGHNTVSWYQQALGQGPQFIFQYYREEENGRGNFPPRFSGLQFPNYSSELNVNALELDDSALYLCASSLDPTLAGVRNEQFFGPGTRLTVL.

The V and J genes are TRBV6-6 and TRBJ2-5, with 7 bases fitting TRBD1. This CDR3 is 15 amino acids long. Germline trimming cut 0 bases from V and 4 bases from J; bases unmatched to any gene: 5. Germline assignment: CDR1 MNHNY and CDR2 SVGAGI (reference sequence). CDR3 coding DNA: TGTGCCAGCAGTTACTCCTGGACAGGCCGAGAGACCCAGTACTTC. It codes for CASSYSWTGRETQYF.

The rearrangement joins TRBV4-3 to TRBJ2-5; 8 bases fit TRBD2. Per germline, CDR1 LGHNA and CDR2 YSLEER. This CDR3 region has 18 residues. V was clipped by 0 bases and J by 5 bases; unmatched bases: 14. The CDR3 protein is CASSQEFTGGFSVETQYF. The CDR3 DNA follows: TGCGCCAGCAGCCAAGAGTTTACGGGGGGGTTTAGCGTGGAGACCCAGTACTTC.